This T cell receptor (beta chain) was sequenced in a study of blood T cell repertoires in COVID-19. The V and J ends lost 8 bases and 0 bases, in that order; junction bases with no gene match: 5. Germline CDR1 is SQVTM and CDR2 is ANQGSEA. The length of the CDR3 is 13 residues. Methods used by the authors: Reference gene primer amplification gave nucleated cell count estimates. Libraries were prepared by immunoSEQ multiplex PCR; TCRdb keeps only in-frame clonotypes and omits some of them. V and J calls and clone size come straight from that table; D and trimming were deduced from the DNA. The sample consists of almost 500,000 clones, less than 90% of them appearing once.

The clonotype was recovered from an older woman who had recovered from COVID-19. Sequencing used PBMCs or T cells enriched from blood (not recorded which). The genes are TRBV29-1 and TRBJ1-1; TRBD1 matches 8 bases. The CDR3 DNA follows: TGCAGCCTACGACAGGGGTTGAACACTGAAGCTTTCTTT. Encoded protein: CSLRQGLNTEAFF.